The T cell receptor beta chain under discussion was sequenced for a study of cytomegalovirus exposure and HLA in healthy donors. V trimming: 8 bases; J trimming: 0 bases; junction bases outside the gene matches: 14. Germline loops: CDR1 GTSNPN, CDR2 SVGIG (reference sequence). The CDR3 runs to 17 residues. This table comes from immunoSEQ multiplex PCR, and its TCRdb copy is limited to in-frame clones, with some not included. This table holds some 340,000 clones, about 85% found once. The chain uses TRBV30 and TRBJ2-1, with 9 bases fitting TRBD1. The clonotype originates from a woman aged 25 to 45 in good health and CMV-seropositive. Material: PBMCs. The CDR3 region has the DNA TGTGCCGGGGGGACAGGGAGCTTGATTACCTCCTACAATGAGCAGTTCTTC. Translation gives CAGGTGSLITSYNEQFF.